Below, 3 T cell receptor beta chains from the same sample are listed, as sequenced in a study of blood T cell repertoires in COVID-19. Clones were sequenced by immunoSEQ multiplex PCR, and TCRdb holds only the in-frame ones, with some missing. In the table there are approximately 250,000 clones, 83% of which are singletons. Sequences were obtained from peripheral blood. The receptors were sampled from a human donor in a cohort sampled during active COVID-19.

The chain joins TRBV7-9 to TRBJ2-2, with TRBD2 matching 8 bases. CDR1 and CDR2 (germline): SEHNR, FQNEAQ (reference sequence). Trimming at V came to 2 bases and at J to 3 bases, leaving 2 bases not matched to a gene. CDR3 length equals 15 residues. CDR3 region: CASSLSGGHTGELFF. CDR3 DNA sequence: TGTGCCAGCAGCTTATCGGGGGGGCACACCGGGGAGCTGTTTTTT. Together with reference TRBV7-9 and TRBJ2-2, the CDR3 gives the full variable domain: DTGVSQNPRHKITKRGQNVTFRCDPISEHNRLYWYRQTLGQGPEFLTYFQNEAQLEKSRLLSDRFSAERPKGSFSTLEIQRTEQGDSAMYLCASSLSGGHTGELFFGEGSRLTVL.

This clone was seen repeatedly, ten times or more. The chain combines TRBV19 with TRBJ1-4; D gene ambiguous. CDR1 and CDR2 from the germline V gene are LNHDA and SQIVND (reference sequence). This CDR3 region has 12 residues. Trimming removed 8 bases from V and 5 bases from J, with 9 bases in between. CDR3 bases: TGTGCCAGTGCCGTTAGAAATGAAAAACTGTTTTTT. Translated, it gives CASAVRNEKLFF.

This chain links TRBV19 with TRBJ1-5, with D tentatively TRBD1 (6 bases). Germline V gives CDR1 LNHDA, CDR2 SQIVND (reference sequence). The CDR3 is 15 residues long. Trimming pared 3 bases from V and 7 bases from J, leaving 16 bases between. The CDR3: CASSIHRAGDQPQHF. CDR3 sequence (DNA): TGTGCCAGTAGTATCCACAGGGCGGGGGACCAGCCCCAGCATTTT.